This passage covers 11 T cell receptor beta chains from one sample sequenced in a study of identical twins. TCRdb ran MiXCR on the 5' RACE reads and lists one entry per CDR3 protein. Here the sample spans about 660,000 distinct CDR3 sequences, over 8.5% being singletons. These sequences were also reported in another study, on yellow fever vaccine responses in identical twins.

Sequenced material: PBMCs. The receptors come from a woman aged 18-29 years in good health.

This clonotype showed up just a few times. The chain couples TRBV28 to TRBJ2-2; TRBD1 matches at 7 bases. The J segment lost 7 bases and the V segment lost 5 bases, leaving 7 bases of the junction unmatched. CDR1 MDHEN and CDR2 SYDVKM come from the germline V gene. This CDR3 is 14 amino acids long. The CDR3 DNA reads as TGTGCCAGCAGTAGAAACAGGGGTAGCGGGGAGCTGTTTTTT. The encoded protein is CASSRNRGSGELFF.

The V call is TRBV3-1, the J call TRBJ2-5; a weak D match, TRBD1 (5 bases). CDR1 is LGHDT, CDR2 YNNKEL, per germline (reference sequence). V was shortened by 0 bases and J by 4 bases, with 15 bases between the two germline ends. This CDR3 is built from 16 residues. The CDR3 sequence: CASSQDRQTVPETQYF. The CDR3 DNA follows: TGTGCCAGCAGCCAAGATCGACAGACAGTACCAGAGACCCAGTACTTC.

The chain couples TRBV20-1 to TRBJ2-1; D ambiguous. The CDR3 is made up of 13 amino acids. In germline, CDR1 is DFQATT, CDR2 SNEGSKA (reference sequence). CDR3 residues: CSSPLTASNEQFF. CDR3 in DNA: TGCAGCTCACCGCTCACAGCTAGCAATGAGCAGTTCTTC.

The rearrangement links TRBV4-2 to TRBJ1-2; tentatively, D is TRBD1 (5 bases). The CDR3 loop spans 18 amino acids. Germline V gene lookup returns CDR1 LGHNA and CDR2 YNFKEQ. Trimming stripped 1 base from V and 0 bases from J, with 18 bases between. CDR3 in DNA: TGTGCCAGCAGCCAAGGGGACCTAGCCGACATTACTAACTATGGCTACACCTTC. Encoded protein: CASSQGDLADITNYGYTF.

This clonotype was seen more than once but under ten times. V gene TRBV12-3 or TRBV12-4 combines with J gene TRBJ2-1; D may be TRBD2 (7 bases). The CDR3 is 15 amino acids. V lost 5 bases and J 4 bases, leaving 15 bases between the germline ends. CDR3 bases: TGTGCCAGCAGTAGTGGAGGGGGGGCGTACAATGAGCAGTTCTTC. Its protein is CASSSGGGAYNEQFF.

The table lists this clonotype with a few counts. The chain uses TRBV9 and TRBJ1-5; TRBD1 might be the D (6 bases). Germline V CDR1 and CDR2: SGDLS, YYNGEE. Trimming cost V 4 bases and J 2 bases, with 10 bases left between them. The CDR3 is 14 residues long. CDR3: CASSTGWGNQPQHF. Written as DNA, the CDR3 is TGTGCCAGCAGCACAGGGTGGGGCAATCAGCCCCAGCATTTT.

This clonotype was observed a handful of times. The chain uses TRBV27 and TRBJ2-5; a weak D match, TRBD2 (5 bases). The V gene's germline CDR1 is MNHEY and CDR2 SMNVEV (reference sequence). The CDR3 consists of 14 residues. V was pared by 6 bases and J by 0 bases, with 11 bases between. CDR3 amino acids: CASRRTGYQETQYF. The DNA of the CDR3 is TGTGCCAGCAGGCGGACGGGGTACCAAGAGACCCAGTACTTC.

The V and J genes are TRBV2 and TRBJ1-1; no clear D. This CDR3 has 14 amino acids. V lost 0 bases and J 1 base, leaving 6 bases between the germline ends. Per the germline V gene, CDR1 is SNHLY and CDR2 is FYNNEI. CDR3 protein: CASSEAGRNTEAFF. CDR3 DNA sequence: TGTGCCAGCAGTGAAGCAGGACGGAACACTGAAGCTTTCTTT.

J is TRBJ2-7 and V is TRBV4-1; a weak D match, TRBD1 (6 bases). Germline lookup yields CDR1 MGHRA and CDR2 YSYEKL. The CDR3 length is 14 residues. The V end was cut by 0 bases, the J end by 5 bases, with 11 bases between. CDR3: CASSQETGRDEQYF. CDR3 sequence (DNA): TGCGCCAGCAGCCAAGAGACAGGTCGGGACGAGCAGTACTTC.

The chain couples TRBV27 to TRBJ2-1, with 8 bases lining up with TRBD2. From germline, CDR1 is MNHEY and CDR2 SMNVEV (reference sequence). After removal of 4 bases from V and 2 bases from J, the junction contained 4 bases not matched to a gene. This CDR3 comprises 15 residues. DNA of the CDR3: TGTGCCAGCAGTTCAAGCGGGAGTGCCTACAATGAGCAGTTCTTC. Encoded protein: CASSSSGSAYNEQFF.

This clonotype was found a few times. The rearrangement uses TRBV12-3 or TRBV12-4 and TRBJ1-2; 8 nucleotides match TRBD1. Trimming took 5 bases from V and 5 from J; bases not matched to a gene: 7. This CDR3 contains 14 residues. CDR3 coding DNA: TGTGCCAGCAGTCCTACAGGGGGAGGGTATGGCTACACCTTC. Translating gives CASSPTGGGYGYTF.